A single sample gave rise to the 7 T cell receptor beta chains below, sequenced in a study of blood T cell repertoires in COVID-19. Profiling relied on immunoSEQ multiplex PCR, and the TCRdb table lists in-frame clones only, not all of them. In the table there are 470,000 or so clones, 80% to 90% of which are singletons. Sequencing input: peripheral blood. The receptors were gathered from a human donor in a cohort sampled during active COVID-19.

The CDR3, as DNA: TGTGCCAGCAGCTTAGGTGGCGGGAGGGAATCCGGGGAGCTGTTTTTT. Protein sequence: CASSLGGGRESGELFF. The rearrangement uses TRBV7-2 and TRBJ2-2; 9 positions agree with TRBD2. Germline V gene lookup returns CDR1 SGHTA and CDR2 FQGNSA. Trimming removed 1 base from V and 6 bases from J; junction bases left unmatched: 6. The length of the CDR3 is 16 residues.

V usage is TRBV5-6 and J usage is TRBJ1-5, with D unclear. Germline V CDR1 and CDR2: SGHDT, YYEEEE. V lost 1 base and J lost 3, with 8 bases in between. The length of the CDR3 is 14 residues. CDR3 protein: CASSLYSSNQPQHF. CDR3 DNA sequence: TGTGCCAGCAGCTTGTACAGTTCCAATCAGCCCCAGCATTTT.

V gene TRBV29-1 combines with J gene TRBJ1-4, with D maybe TRBD1 (6 bases). The length of the CDR3 is 14 residues. V was shortened by 6 bases and J by 3 bases, with 14 bases between the two germline ends. The germline V gene encodes CDR1 SQVTM and CDR2 ANQGSEA. The CDR3 reads CSVQQTGPNEKLFF. The CDR3, as DNA: TGCAGCGTACAACAAACAGGGCCTAATGAAAAACTGTTTTTT.

This clone is a singleton in its sample. The CDR3 DNA reads TGTGCCAGCTCACCAACGGGGAACTATGGCTACACCTTC. Translating it yields CASSPTGNYGYTF. V gene TRBV18 combines with J gene TRBJ1-2; D unresolved. Germline V gene data show CDR1 as KGHSH and CDR2 as LQKENI. This CDR3 has 13 residues. Trimming removed 2 bases from V and 2 bases from J, with 6 bases in between.

J is TRBJ1-1 and V is TRBV5-8; TRBD1 matches at 10 bases. Germline assignment: CDR1 SGHTS and CDR2 YDEGEE. The CDR3 sequence is 18 residues long. The junction had 16 bases not matched to a gene; V was cut back by 3 bases and J by 5 bases. CDR3 DNA: TGTGCCAGCAGCTCGATCTTGACAGGGGGCTCTGTTGGAACTGAAGCTTTCTTT. Encoded protein: CASSSILTGGSVGTEAFF. Full variable domain (remainder filled in from reference TRBV5-8 and TRBJ1-1): EAGVTQSPTHLIKTRGQQATLRCSPISGHTSVYWYQQALGLGLQFLLWYDEGEERNRGNFPPRFSGRQFPNYSSELNVNALELEDSALYLCASSSILTGGSVGTEAFFGQGTRLTVV.

A few counts support this clone. This chain joins TRBV28 and TRBJ1-1, with D perhaps TRBD1 (5 bases). The germline V gene encodes CDR1 MDHEN and CDR2 SYDVKM. The CDR3 has 16 residues. V was cut by 5 bases and J by 11 bases, with 27 bases left in between. CDR3 loop: CASSMPFAGRGMGAFF. For the CDR3, the DNA is TGTGCCAGCAGTATGCCTTTTGCGGGGCGTGGGATGGGGGCTTTCTTT.

This chain uses TRBV5-4 with TRBJ1-2, with TRBD1 matching over 7 bases. Germline values: CDR1 SGHNT, CDR2 YYREEE (reference sequence). This CDR3 contains 16 residues. V lost 4 bases to trimming and J lost 1 base; unmatched junction nucleotides: 10. CDR3 bases: TGTGCCAGCAGCCCATTTACAGGGGCAGTTAACTATGGCTACACCTTC. Amino acid sequence: CASSPFTGAVNYGYTF. Full variable domain (remainder filled in from reference TRBV5-4 and TRBJ1-2): ETGVTQSPTHLIKTRGQQVTLRCSSQSGHNTVSWYQQALGQGPQFIFQYYREEENGRGNFPPRFSGLQFPNYSSELNVNALELDDSALYLCASSPFTGAVNYGYTFGSGTRLTVV.